The rows below give T cell receptor beta chains drawn from one sample of a study of T cells in Graves' hyperthyroidism and ophthalmopathy. Via MiXCR, TCRdb re-called the multiplex PCR reads, giving one row per CDR3 protein. This sample carries around 300,000 distinct CDR3 sequences, roughly 15% of them seen once, and the ten largest clones take roughly 8%. The sequencing sample was made of blood. These TCRs come from a woman aged 25 to 39 with Graves' hyperthyroidism that later progressed to Graves' ophthalmopathy. CDR3s include the opening cysteine and the closing phenylalanine or tryptophan. D genes are given only for firm matches. Clone size is given for some rows only: seen once, a few or many times, or a class if the clone is expanded.

>TRBJ2-1|TRBD1|TRBV6-1|many
CASTPDREPYNEQFF
TGTGCCAGCACCCCCGACAGGGAACCCTACAATGAGCAGTTCTTC
>TRBJ1-3|TRBD1|TRBV6-1|.
CASRAGTGGNTIYF
TGTGCCAGCAGGGCCGGGACAGGGGGAAACACCATATATTTT
>TRBJ2-1|.|TRBV7-2|many
CASSPLEVNEQFF
TGTGCCAGCAGCCCCCTAGAGGTCAATGAGCAGTTCTTC
>TRBJ1-2|.|TRBV7-6|once
CASSLGAGDYGYTF
TGTGCCAGCAGCTTAGGGGCCGGGGACTATGGCTACACCTTC
>TRBJ2-1|TRBD2|TRBV29-1|many
CSVGSRLAGAYNEQFF
TGCAGCGTTGGAAGTAGACTGGCGGGAGCGTACAATGAGCAGTTCTTC
>TRBJ1-4|.|TRBV12-3/TRBV12-4|many
CATARGPTNEKLFF
TGTGCCACCGCCCGAGGGCCAACTAATGAAAAACTGTTTTTT
>TRBJ1-6|.|TRBV27|many
CASSTEGISPLHF
TGTGCCAGCAGTACAGAGGGTATATCACCCCTCCACTTT
>TRBJ2-5|.|TRBV28|.
CASSFIGSPPYF
TGTGCCAGCAGTTTTATAGGGTCTCCTCCGTACTTC
>TRBJ1-2|.|TRBV5-1|many
CASSSGQFGYTF
TGCGCCAGCAGCTCCGGACAGTTTGGCTACACCTTC
>TRBJ2-3|.|TRBV19|few
CASSILSGADAQYF
TGTGCCAGTAGTATCCTCTCAGGAGCAGATGCGCAGTATTTT
>TRBJ2-2|TRBD2|TRBV6-1|many
CASSSLLAGSSGELFF
TGTGCCAGCAGTTCCCTACTAGCGGGAAGTTCCGGGGAGCTGTTTTTT
>TRBJ2-3|TRBD2|TRBV24-1|.
CATSDGGEADTQYF
TGTGCCACCAGTGATGGGGGGGAGGCAGATACGCAGTATTTT
>TRBJ2-3|.|TRBV7-2|many
CASSFVKSTDTQYF
TGTGCCAGCAGCTTTGTCAAAAGCACAGATACGCAGTATTTT
>TRBJ2-2|.|TRBV7-2|many
CASSARGDTGELFF
TGTGCCTCCTCCGCGCGGGGAGACACCGGGGAGCTGTTTTTT
>TRBJ1-2|.|TRBV30|many
CAWSVQDLGGYTF
TGTGCCTGGAGTGTACAGGACCTGGGAGGCTACACCTTC
>TRBJ2-7|TRBD2|TRBV5-1|many
CASSLALAGAGEQYF
TGCGCCAGCAGCTTGGCCTTAGCGGGAGCTGGGGAGCAGTACTTC
>TRBJ2-2|.|TRBV5-1|many
CASSSETGLNTGELFF
TGCGCCAGCAGCTCCGAGACAGGCCTTAACACCGGGGAGCTGTTTTTT
>TRBJ2-1|TRBD2|TRBV11-2|many
CASSLVGLAGGNNEQFF
TGTGCCAGCAGCTTGGTGGGACTAGCGGGAGGAAACAATGAGCAGTTCTTC
>TRBJ2-3|TRBD2|TRBV7-9|.
CASSPPGTSSLRDTQYF
TGTGCCAGCAGCCCCCCCGGGACTAGTTCCCTACGGGATACGCAGTATTTT
>TRBJ2-3|.|TRBV12-5|many
CASGLVREGGYTDTQYF
TGTGCTAGTGGTTTGGTACGCGAGGGAGGCTACACAGATACGCAGTATTTT
>TRBJ1-1|.|TRBV30|many
CAWTSLNRGPEAFF
TGTGCCTGGACTTCTCTTAACCGGGGTCCCGAAGCTTTCTTT
>TRBJ1-1|TRBD1|TRBV6-1|many
CASSDRANTEAFF
TGTGCCAGCAGCGACAGGGCTAACACTGAAGCTTTCTTT
>TRBJ2-1|.|TRBV10-3|many
CAISGGGGYEQFF
TGTGCCATCAGTGGGGGGGGGGGCTACGAGCAGTTCTTC
>TRBJ2-7|.|TRBV3-2|many
CASSQDGTGSYEQYF
TGTGCCAGCAGCCAAGACGGGACAGGGTCCTACGAGCAGTACTTC
>TRBJ1-1|TRBD1|TRBV20-1|many
CSAITDRTNTEAFF
TGCAGTGCTATTACGGACAGGACGAACACTGAAGCTTTCTTT
>TRBJ2-7|.|TRBV28|many
CASGLNSPSYEQYF
TGTGCCAGCGGGTTGAATTCCCCCTCCTACGAGCAGTACTTC
>TRBJ2-4|.|TRBV5-1|many
CASSLDRDIQYF
TGCGCCAGCAGCTTGGACAGGGACATTCAGTACTTC
>TRBJ2-1|.|TRBV30|many
CAWSVRTYNEQFF
TGTGCCTGGAGTGTACGGACTTACAATGAGCAGTTCTTC
>TRBJ1-5|.|TRBV2|many
CASSEISRQVLNQPQHF
TGTGCCAGCAGTGAAATCTCGCGGCAGGTGCTCAATCAGCCCCAGCATTTT
>TRBJ1-4|.|TRBV7-2|many
CASSLGTNEKLFF
TGTGCCAGCAGCTTAGGGACAAATGAAAAACTGTTTTTT
>TRBJ2-2|.|TRBV7-3|few
CASSLLAPGELFF
TGTGCCAGCAGCTTACTAGCTCCCGGGGAGCTGTTTTTT
>TRBJ1-2|.|TRBV7-9|.
CASSLPGANYGYTF
TGTGCCAGCAGCTTACCGGGGGCTAACTATGGCTACACCTTC
>TRBJ2-3|TRBD2|TRBV7-2|.
CASSSGLAGGYPLASTDTQYF
TGTGCCAGCAGCTCTGGACTAGCGGGAGGTTACCCCCTAGCCAGCACAGATACGCAGTATTTT
>TRBJ2-3|.|TRBV12-5|.
CASGLMSGSTDTQYF
TGTGCTAGTGGTTTGATGAGTGGTAGCACAGATACGCAGTATTTT
>TRBJ2-5|TRBD1|TRBV19|many
CASSTGTGVFETQYF
TGTGCCAGTAGTACCGGGACAGGGGTTTTCGAGACCCAGTACTTC
>TRBJ1-1|.|TRBV5-8|many
CASSFQDGMNTEAFF
TGTGCCAGCAGCTTTCAGGACGGTATGAACACTGAAGCTTTCTTT
>TRBJ2-7|TRBD2|TRBV19|many
CASTASGDAYEQYF
TGTGCCAGTACAGCTAGCGGGGATGCCTACGAGCAGTACTTC
>TRBJ2-1|TRBD2|TRBV6-9|many
CASSYGWAGGSSYNEQFF
TGTGCCAGCAGTTATGGCTGGGCGGGGGGGAGCTCCTACAATGAGCAGTTCTTC
>TRBJ1-2|.|TRBV7-2|.
CASSQDGSYGYTF
TGTGCCAGCAGCCAAGACGGCTCCTATGGCTACACCTTC
>TRBJ2-2|.|TRBV3-1|few
CASSHTNTGELFF
TGTGCCAGCAGCCACACGAACACCGGGGAGCTGTTTTTT
>TRBJ2-2|TRBD2|TRBV6-2/TRBV6-3|many
CASSFRTSLTGELFF
TGTGCCAGCAGTTTCCGGACTAGCCTCACCGGGGAGCTGTTTTTT
>TRBJ1-1|.|TRBV7-9|.
CASSLDNTEAFF
TGTGCCAGCAGCTTAGATAACACTGAAGCTTTCTTT
>TRBJ2-2|.|TRBV25-1|.
CASSDKPLSNTGELFF
TGTGCCAGCAGTGATAAGCCGTTATCGAACACCGGGGAGCTGTTTTTT
>TRBJ2-2|.|TRBV5-1|many
CASSRGTSREAGELFF
TGCGCCAGCAGCCGTGGAACGAGTCGTGAAGCCGGGGAGCTGTTTTTT